Listed below are T cell receptor beta chains from one sample, sequenced in a study of monozygotic twins with inflammatory bowel disease. TCRdb re-called the 5' RACE reads, yielding one record per CDR3 amino acid sequence without DNA. With some 200,000 distinct CDR3 sequences in the sample, the ten largest clones hold 1.5% to 2%. The sequenced sample was blood. The receptors originated from a human donor with ulcerative colitis or Crohn's disease, or a healthy co-twin of an affected twin (not recorded which). The CDR3 runs from the conserved cysteine through the conserved F or W.

len	v_gene	j_gene	CDR3aa
14	TRBV6-1	TRBJ2-5	CASSPDRVRETQYF
15	TRBV10-3	TRBJ1-1	CAISLAGQPVTEAFF
14	TRBV20-1	TRBJ2-7	CSARDGEDRGEQYF
14	TRBV20-1	TRBJ1-2	CSAPVTGRSYGHTF
15	TRBV6-2/TRBV6-3	TRBJ1-2	CASSPSQGIFYGYTF
13	TRBV5-1	TRBJ2-1	CASSLSVNNEQFF
14	TRBV12-3/TRBV12-4	TRBJ1-1	CASSFHRGRAEAFF
16	TRBV24-1	TRBJ1-2	CATRPPGDGEGCGYTF
16	TRBV5-1	TRBJ2-3	CASSWGLAGATPGQYF
16	TRBV5-1	TRBJ2-3	CASSHVVTTSTDTQYF
13	TRBV27	TRBJ2-7	CASTSGSSYEQYF
19	TRBV4-1	TRBJ2-1	CASSQSPGRLAGTYNEQFF
15	TRBV19	TRBJ1-5	CASTRGGQGNQPQHF
15	TRBV3-1	TRBJ1-1	CASSPTGGGNTEAFF
15	TRBV9	TRBJ1-2	CASSVAGTTNYGYTF
16	TRBV15	TRBJ2-1	CATSRPRTGLYNEQFF
17	TRBV19	TRBJ2-1	CASSIRFGGFMYNEQFF
15	TRBV2	TRBJ2-1	CAREGLRSSYNEQFF
15	TRBV5-1	TRBJ1-2	CASGQGLIRNYGYTF
18	TRBV11-2	TRBJ1-1	CASSLTPGTPGVNTEAFF
14	TRBV12-3/TRBV12-4	TRBJ1-1	CASSFRAGGILAFF
15	TRBV20-1	TRBJ2-7	CSALSGQGPTYEQYF
14	TRBV12-5	TRBJ1-3	CASGWAGAGNTIYF
12	TRBV24-1	TRBJ1-4	CATSGTTEELFF
13	TRBV7-3	TRBJ2-3	CASSSLGSDTQYF
12	TRBV5-1	TRBJ2-3	CASSRFADTQYF
15	TRBV7-3	TRBJ1-5	CASSATGTKDQPQHF
12	TRBV12-3/TRBV12-4	TRBJ1-2	CASSLSNYGYTF
16	TRBV5-1	TRBJ1-6	CASSIWGVTANSPLHF
14	TRBV15	TRBJ1-1	CATSREGGGTEAFF
16	TRBV12-3/TRBV12-4	TRBJ2-5	CASSFERGGSGETQYF
16	TRBV6-5	TRBJ1-3	CASSYSAGSSGNTIYF
13	TRBV5-1	TRBJ1-5	CASSFDRNQPQHF
15	TRBV7-9	TRBJ1-1	CASSLARDRGTEAFF